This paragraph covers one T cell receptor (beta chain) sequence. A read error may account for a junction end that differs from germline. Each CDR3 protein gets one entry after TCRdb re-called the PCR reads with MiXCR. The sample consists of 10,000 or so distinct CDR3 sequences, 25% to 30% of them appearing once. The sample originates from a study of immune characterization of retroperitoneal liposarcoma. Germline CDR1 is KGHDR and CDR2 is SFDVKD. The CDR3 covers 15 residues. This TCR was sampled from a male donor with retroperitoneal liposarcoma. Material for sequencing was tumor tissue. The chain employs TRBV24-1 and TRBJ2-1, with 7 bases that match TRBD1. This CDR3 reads CATSDGQGVWYEQLF. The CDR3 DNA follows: TGTGCCACCAGTGATGGGCAGGGGGTCTGGTACGAGCAGTTATTC.